This T cell receptor (beta chain) was identified in a study of T cell responses to AZD1222 COVID-19 vaccine. A word on this clone: The antigen remains unidentified.

Assay: immunoSEQ multiplex PCR; the TCRdb copy retains only in-frame clones and omits some. The data hold about 150,000 clones, with about 92% observed a single time. Analysis merged second doses at about 4 or about 12 weeks. Study-level points and caveats: Repertoire sampling happened only post peak T cell response.

This specimen consisted of peripheral blood, obtained 28 days after the second AZD1222 dose. The source is an adult who received the AZD1222 COVID-19 vaccine.

CDR3 loop: CSVGPGRGTNQPQHF. The CDR3 region has the DNA TGCAGCGTTGGGCCAGGGCGAGGAACCAATCAGCCCCAGCATTTT. V and J are TRBV29-1 and TRBJ1-5; possible D gene TRBD1, 5 bases. The V gene's germline CDR1 is SQVTM and CDR2 ANQGSEA. The CDR3 consists of 15 residues. Trimming removed 4 bases from V and 3 bases from J, with 16 bases in between.